This T cell receptor (beta chain) stems from a study of T cells in Graves' hyperthyroidism and ophthalmopathy (dated 2019 in TCRdb). About the full investigation: Peripheral blood samples were taken at initial diagnosis, before any treatment was given. TCR V-J signatures able to tell the groups apart were searched for in a discovery cohort of approximately 95 patients, of whom under 45 had Graves' ophthalmopathy and roughly 57 had stable Graves' hyperthyroidism. An independent validation cohort of 18 to 20 hyperthyroidism patients and 17 patients who later progressed to ophthalmopathy tested prospective prediction of ophthalmopathy. The 95 to 100 discovery patients were randomly divided into training and test sets at a 7:3 ratio. Thyroid tissue and blood T-cell repertoires from more than 5 Graves' hyperthyroidism patients were also compared in the study. After sampling, hyperthyroidism patients received methimazole starting at 30 mg daily, and ophthalmopathy patients received high-dose intravenous methylprednisolone. The paper describes TCR Vbeta CDR3 sequencing of about 140 peripheral blood samples, made up of 40 to 45 ophthalmopathy patients, more than 70 hyperthyroidism patients and roughly 17 progressor patients.

In its sample, this clonotype was seen once. Its recognized antigen is unknown. No much larger clone exists at a distance of one base, and base qualities are not known. One read represents weak support. A patient counted as having stable Graves' hyperthyroidism if no progression to ophthalmopathy occurred over 18 months of follow-up. Hyperthyroidism patients were newly diagnosed, had a disease duration of under 2 months, and were aged 18 to 65 years. Exclusion was applied to patients with uncontrolled infections, other autoimmune diseases, pregnancy or lactation. Diagnoses were established on the basis of clinical symptoms, serum thyroxine and TRAb, thyroid ultrasound, and orbital computed tomography. PBMCs were separated from around 9.1 ml of fresh peripheral blood using Ficoll-Paque density gradient centrifugation. Total RNA was extracted with Trizol reagent, and quality was checked on an Agilent 2100 Bioanalyzer.

CDR1 and CDR2 are read off the germline V gene as SGHRS and YFSETQ. The V end loses 0 bases and the J end loses 4 bases, and a stretch of 19 bases separates them. From cysteine to phenylalanine, the CDR3 is 17 amino acids long. Solely the CDR3 DNA is kept, with 51 bases framed from the first base. TCR beta CDR3 regions were amplified from RNA transcripts. A first-round RT-PCR of the TCR CDR3 used the HTBI primer set with the Qiagen OneStep RT-PCR kit. Libraries were constructed in a second round of multiplex PCR, after which size selection and purification were carried out. The libraries were sequenced on an Illumina HiSeq2000 using paired-end 100 bp reads. The published analysis was carried out like this. SOAPnuke was used to process the raw data, removing reads that contained adapters or uncalled bases, had a mean Phred below 15, or lacked an exact match to the constant primer or identifier. COPE v1.2.5 was used to merge high-quality paired reads, and clonotypes were defined as unique nucleotide sequences. MiTCR v1.1 was used to align the clonotypes against IMGT TRBV, TRBD and TRBJ reference segments. The analysis included only V-J combinations with a frequency above 0.0001, which together covered 99.2% of the repertoires. The TCS score was defined as the ratio of F50 (clonal expansion) to E x V (chaos), calculated using BLOSUM62-based TCRdist between CDR3 peptides within each V-J. Welch's t-statistics and random forest reduced 514 V-J features to fewer than 15, which were used in a naive Bayes classifier (R e1071). Using fastp trimming at Q25 and MiXCR clonotype assembly, TCRdb reanalyzed the public sequencing data and kept in-frame beta chains. Merged by CDR3 protein, the rows form single entries marked with the most common genes and DNA. TCRdb, not the original authors, processed these V and J calls. This sample has 500,000 to 700,000 distinct CDR3 sequences in its table, and roughly 17% of those were observed once. The top ten constitute about 17% of the sample.

General study outcomes and caveats: Sample size was not statistically predetermined, and blinding of investigators to group allocation was not performed. A model built on a 13 V-J signature distinguished ophthalmopathy from stable hyperthyroidism, reaching roughly 88% sensitivity and under 84% specificity in cross-validation and 80%/75% in testing. Blood samples also contained most of the expanded thyroid clonotypes (frequency above 0.001), which suggests that blood repertoires may reflect thyroid immune responses. In validation, progression to ophthalmopathy was predicted by the model with roughly 71% sensitivity and 72% to 80% specificity, a median of about 6.8 months before onset.

The material sequenced was blood. The clonotype comes from a woman between 18 and 29 years old with Graves' hyperthyroidism. The chain links TRBV5-1 with TRBJ1-1; the D region possibly corresponds to TRBD1 (5 bases align). The bases read TGCGCCAGCAGCTTGGAAGGGGCAGGAAAAAGGGGCACTGAAGCTTTCTTT. Its protein is CASSLEGAGKRGTEAFF.